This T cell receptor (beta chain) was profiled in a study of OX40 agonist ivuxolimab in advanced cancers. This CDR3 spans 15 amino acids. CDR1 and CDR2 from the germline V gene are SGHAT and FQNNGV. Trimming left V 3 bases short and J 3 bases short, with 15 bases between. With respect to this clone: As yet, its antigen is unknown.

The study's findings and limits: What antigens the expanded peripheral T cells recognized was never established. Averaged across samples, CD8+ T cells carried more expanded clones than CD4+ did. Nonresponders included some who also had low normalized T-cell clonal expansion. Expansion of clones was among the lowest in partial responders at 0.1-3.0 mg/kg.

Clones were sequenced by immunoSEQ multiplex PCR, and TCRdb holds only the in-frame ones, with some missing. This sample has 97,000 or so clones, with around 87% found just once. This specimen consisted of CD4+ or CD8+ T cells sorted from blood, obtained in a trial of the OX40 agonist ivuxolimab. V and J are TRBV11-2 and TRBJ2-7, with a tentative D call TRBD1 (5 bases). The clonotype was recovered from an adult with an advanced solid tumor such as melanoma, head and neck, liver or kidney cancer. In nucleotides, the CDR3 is TGTGCCAGCAGCTTGGCCGGTCCAGGGCGCTACGAGCAGTACTTC. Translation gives CASSLAGPGRYEQYF.